What follows describes a single T cell receptor (beta chain). This entry comes from a study of blood T cell repertoires in COVID-19. In the study overall: Nucleic acid was either cDNA or gDNA, and it came from T cells, B-cell-depleted T cells, or PBMCs.

V gave up 5 bases and J gave up 4 bases; unmatched junction bases: 4. The CDR3 covers 15 residues. The germline gives CDR1 KGHDR, CDR2 SFDVKD. Original analysis: Researchers report that nucleated cell counts were estimated from reference gene primer amplification. The repertoire was sequenced with immunoSEQ multiplex PCR; TCRdb's copy has only in-frame clones and lacks some. The V and J calls and clone size were taken over from that table, and D and trimming were inferred from the DNA. The sample contains fewer than 200,000 clones, approximately 86% of which appear only once. V usage is TRBV24-1 and J usage is TRBJ1-5, with TRBD1 matching over 10 bases. This TCR derives from a middle-aged man with active or convalescent COVID-19. The specimen sequenced was peripheral blood. This CDR3 reads CATSAPGQGNQPQHF. CDR3 coding DNA: TGTGCCACCAGTGCCCCGGGACAGGGGAATCAGCCCCAGCATTTT.